This is a list of T cell receptor beta chains from one sample in a study of T cells in Graves' hyperthyroidism and ophthalmopathy. TCRdb redid the calling of the multiplex PCR reads with MiXCR, one entry per CDR3 protein. Among roughly 500,000 distinct CDR3 sequences listed, 40% to 55% were seen once. The sequenced material came from peripheral blood or thyroid tissue (not recorded which). The receptors originated from an adult woman with Graves' disease, either hyperthyroidism or ophthalmopathy (not recorded which). Each CDR3 is given with its conserved first and last residue. Each record gives: J gene, V gene, D gene, clone size, CDR3 protein, CDR3 DNA. A D gene is named only where the DNA matches it firmly. Size tells how often a clone was seen (once, few, many) or the class of an expanded clone, and some rows leave it out.

TRBJ1-1,TRBV20-1,.,once,CSARPLDGFEAFF,TGCAGTGCTAGACCCCTCGACGGGTTTGAGGCTTTCTTT
TRBJ1-1,TRBV4-2,TRBD1,once,CASSQGTGELNTEAFF,TGTGCCAGCAGCCAAGGGACAGGGGAACTGAACACTGAAGCTTTCTTT
TRBJ1-5,TRBV15,.,few,CATRATPYSNQPQHF,TGTGCCACCAGGGCGACACCTTATAGCAATCAGCCCCAGCATTTT
TRBJ1-5,TRBV18,.,few,CASSNGLNQPQHF,TGTGCCAGCAGTAACGGACTCAATCAGCCCCAGCATTTT
TRBJ1-5,TRBV7-9,.,many,CASSRGSEQNQPQHF,TGTGCCAGCAGCCGGGGGAGCGAGCAGAATCAGCCCCAGCATTTT
TRBJ2-2,TRBV7-9,.,few,CGTQLGWRATGELFF,TGTGGCACCCAGCTTGGGTGGAGGGCCACCGGGGAGCTGTTTTTT
TRBJ2-7,TRBV7-9,.,few,CASSLAPGDEQYF,TGTGCCAGCAGCTTAGCACCCGGCGACGAGCAGTACTTC
TRBJ1-5,TRBV7-9,TRBD1,.,CASSAWTGSEPQHF,TGTGCCAGCAGCGCCTGGACAGGGTCTGAGCCCCAGCATTTT
TRBJ2-7,TRBV29-1,.,.,CSVEGEEGTAQSF,TGCAGCGTTGAAGGGGAGGAGGGGACAGCCCAGTCCTTC
TRBJ2-1,TRBV15,.,few,CATSRYNEQFF,TGTGCCACCAGCAGATACAATGAGCAGTTCTTC
TRBJ2-2,TRBV7-2,TRBD1,.,CASSIGQGYEAGELFF,TGTGCCAGCAGCATTGGACAGGGCTATGAGGCCGGGGAGCTGTTTTTT
TRBJ1-5,TRBV20-1,TRBD1,.,CSASVEGQNYNQPQHF,TGCAGTGCTAGTGTTGAGGGACAGAATTACAATCAGCCCCAGCATTTT
TRBJ1-1,TRBV20-1,TRBD1,.,CSARDRIRDRVGAFF,TGCAGTGCTAGAGATCGGATCCGGGACAGGGTGGGAGCTTTCTTT
TRBJ2-5,TRBV24-1,.,few,CATSDLDQTVGETQYF,TGTGCCACCAGTGATTTGGATCAGACAGTTGGAGAGACCCAGTACTTC
TRBJ2-5,TRBV24-1,TRBD1,.,CATRPRGREETQYF,TGTGCCACCAGGCCCAGGGGGCGAGAAGAGACCCAGTACTTC
TRBJ2-7,TRBV13,.,few,CASSARSGYEQYF,TGTGCCAGCAGTGCTAGGTCGGGCTACGAGCAGTACTTC
TRBJ2-7,TRBV5-5,.,many,CASSLGINYEQYF,TGTGCCAGCAGCTTGGGCATCAATTACGAGCAGTACTTC
TRBJ2-7,TRBV7-9,TRBD1,few,CASSARQRQGGEQYF,TGTGCCAGCTCAGCGCGACAACGACAGGGGGGCGAGCAGTACTTC
TRBJ2-5,TRBV19,.,many,CASSTTRALLETQYF,TGTGCCAGTAGTACGACTCGAGCCCTCCTGGAGACCCAGTACTTC
TRBJ2-5,TRBV7-7,.,few,CARDLQGRPRETQYF,TGTGCTAGAGATCTCCAGGGCCGACCGCGGGAGACCCAGTACTTC
TRBJ2-7,TRBV29-1,.,few,CSVATRSQGDEQYF,TGCAGCGTCGCCACGAGATCACAGGGCGACGAGCAGTACTTC
TRBJ2-7,TRBV20-1,TRBD1,.,CSAGRGTGSYEQYF,TGCAGTGCTGGGCGAGGGACAGGCTCCTACGAGCAGTACTTC
TRBJ2-3,TRBV2,.,.,CASSGDTQYF,TGTGCCAGCAGTGGAGATACGCAGTATTTT
TRBJ2-5,TRBV20-1,TRBD2,.,CSGSSSTLMVRGSRETQYF,TGCAGTGGAAGTTCTAGTACCCTTATGGTACGCGGGAGCAGAGAGACCCAGTACTTC
TRBJ1-5,TRBV29-1,.,.,CSVSQRPNQPQHF,TGCAGCGTTTCCCAGCGGCCCAATCAGCCCCAGCATTTT
TRBJ1-1,TRBV29-1,.,.,CSARRTLNTEAFF,TGCAGCGCTCGGAGAACACTGAACACTGAAGCTTTCTTT
TRBJ2-7,TRBV7-9,.,.,CASSPRGHGGEQYF,TGTGCCAGCAGCCCTAGAGGGCATGGGGGCGAGCAGTACTTC
TRBJ2-7,TRBV2,.,.,CASSATGSYF,TGTGCCAGCAGTGCCACAGGGTCGTACTTC
TRBJ1-1,TRBV7-9,TRBD1,few,CASNRGLTEAFF,TGTGCCAGCAACAGGGGGTTGACTGAAGCTTTCTTT
TRBJ1-6,TRBV11-2,.,once,CASSLEAGRNSPLHF,TGTGCCAGCAGCTTAGAGGCAGGGCGAAATTCACCCCTCCACTTT
TRBJ1-1,TRBV10-3,TRBD1,.,CAISGAGQGGPEAFF,TGTGCCATCAGTGGAGCGGGACAGGGAGGGCCTGAAGCTTTCTTT
TRBJ1-1,TRBV5-1,TRBD1,many,CASSTQGVVTEAFF,TGCGCCAGCAGCACCCAGGGGGTTGTCACTGAAGCTTTCTTT
TRBJ2-7,TRBV5-5,TRBD1,many,CASSTGTGGAYEQYF,TGTGCCAGCAGCACCGGGACAGGGGGGGCCTACGAGCAGTACTTC
TRBJ2-2,TRBV10-3,TRBD1,once,CAILLQGPGELFF,TGTGCCATTCTCCTACAGGGGCCCGGGGAGCTGTTTTTT
TRBJ1-1,TRBV10-3,.,few,CAISEPDSENTEAFF,TGTGCCATCAGTGAGCCGGACAGCGAGAACACTGAAGCTTTCTTT
TRBJ1-5,TRBV19,TRBD1,many,CASTGDRLPSNQPQHF,TGTGCCAGTACAGGGGACAGACTCCCTAGCAATCAGCCCCAGCATTTT
TRBJ2-5,TRBV25-1,.,.,CASRSRPSQTQYF,TGTGCCAGCAGATCACGACCCAGCCAGACCCAGTACTTC
TRBJ1-5,TRBV7-8,.,.,CASSLEGMGNQPQHF,TGTGCCAGCTCTCTGGAGGGAATGGGCAATCAGCCCCAGCATTTT
TRBJ2-7,TRBV10-3,.,few,CAISLAVSYEQYF,TGTGCCATCAGTTTAGCGGTCTCCTACGAGCAGTACTTC
TRBJ2-7,TRBV5-1,.,once,CASSSSPGLYEQYF,TGCGCCAGCAGCTCCTCACCAGGGTTGTACGAGCAGTACTTC
TRBJ1-1,TRBV7-9,TRBD1,.,CASIARGIGTEAFF,TGTGCCAGCATAGCCAGGGGGATTGGCACTGAAGCTTTCTTT
TRBJ1-5,TRBV25-1,.,few,CASSTGYQPQHF,TGTGCCAGCAGTACAGGGTATCAGCCCCAGCATTTT